Below are 28 T cell receptor beta chains sequenced from a single sample in a study of T cell repertoires in cytomegalovirus infection (dated by TCRdb to between 2018 and 2020). According to the study, the label for this sample's treatment or condition signals: in vitro stimulation with specific CMV peptide epitopes to enrich CMV-specific T cells. Instrument on record: Illumina HiSeq 1500. The public reads were reanalyzed by TCRdb: fastp trimming at Q25, MiXCR alignment, in-frame beta chains only. Rows matching on CDR3 protein sequence are summarized as one entry with the most common DNA and genes. In all, the sample holds approximately 390,000 distinct CDR3 sequences, and roughly 34% of those were seen once. Roughly 13% of the sample goes to the ten largest clones. No antigens are known for them. Source: cultured PBMCs, taken from culture after CMV antigen stimulation. Source of these receptors: a human donor in good health (CMV status not recorded). Some clones in this sample may be carry-over from other donors' samples.

V and J are TRBV7-9 and TRBJ2-5; D may correspond to TRBD1 or TRBD2 (5 bases each). From germline, CDR1 is SEHNR and CDR2 FQNEAQ (reference sequence). V dropped 4 bases and J dropped 5 bases, with 23 bases sitting between them. This CDR3 has 17 amino acids. In DNA form, the CDR3 reads TGTGCCAGCAGCTCCCCGGGCCCCGGGGCAACGGGTGAGACCCAGTACTTC. Amino acid sequence: CASSSPGPGATGETQYF. Full variable domain (rest looked up from reference TRBV7-9 and TRBJ2-5): DTGVSQNPRHKITKRGQNVTFRCDPISEHNRLYWYRQTLGQGPEFLTYFQNEAQLEKSRLLSDRFSAERPKGSFSTLEIQRTEQGDSAMYLCASSSPGPGATGETQYFGPGTRLLVL.

V is TRBV20-1 and J is TRBJ2-3, with 8 bases aligning to TRBD2. J gave up 6 bases and V 5 bases, and 4 bases lay outside the gene matches. Germline V gene lookup returns CDR1 DFQATT and CDR2 SNEGSKA (reference sequence). There are 12 residues in the CDR3. The CDR3 DNA follows: TGCAGTGCTGCCGTAGCGGGGGATACGCAGTATTTT. Amino acid sequence: CSAAVAGDTQYF.

This chain joins TRBV5-1 and TRBJ2-2; TRBD1 is a possible D gene (6 bases). With 4 bases removed from V and 1 base from J, the gap between germline ends came to 14 bases. The germline CDR1 and CDR2 sequences are SGHRS and YFSETQ. There are 16 residues in the CDR3. The CDR3 sequence is CASSLAIQGNTGELFF. CDR3 coding DNA: TGCGCCAGCAGCCTGGCGATACAGGGGAACACCGGGGAGCTGTTTTTT.

The chain uses TRBV6-1 and TRBJ2-1; TRBD2 agrees at 14 bases. CDR1 is MNHNS and CDR2 is SASEGT in the germline V gene. CDR3 size: 15 residues. After removal of 4 bases from V and 7 bases from J, the junction contained 3 bases not matched to a gene. For the CDR3, the DNA is TGTGCCAGCAGTGGACTAGCGGGAGGGGGGAATGAGCAGTTCTTC. Encoded protein: CASSGLAGGGNEQFF.

As regards this clonotype: This may stem from a read error, because a much larger clone lies one nucleotide away. This chain uses TRBV7-2 with TRBJ2-5; unclear D gene. The germline CDR1 and CDR2 sequences are SGHTA and FQGNSA. The length of the CDR3 is 13 residues. The CDR3 DNA reads TGTGCCAGCAGCTCAGAGCTCCAAGAGAACCAGTACTTC. Encoded protein: CASSSELQENQYF. Drawing the rest from reference TRBV7-2 and TRBJ2-5, the complete variable domain is GAGVSQSPSNKVTEKGKDVELRCDPISGHTALYWYRQSLGQGLEFLIYFQGNSAPDKSGLPSDRFSAERTGGSVSTLTIQRTQQEDSAVYLCASSSELQENQYFGPGTRLLVL.

This clonotype has ten or more counts. The rearrangement joins TRBV7-2 to TRBJ2-7; D is undetermined. V lost 5 bases to trimming and J lost 9 bases, with 11 bases between them. This CDR3 is 11 amino acids long. CDR1 and CDR2 from the germline V gene are SGHTA and FQGNSA. The CDR3 DNA follows: TGTGCCAGCAGCGAGACCAGTAGGCAGTACTTC. It yields the protein CASSETSRQYF.

This clonotype has a handful of counts. The CDR3 is CASSYSIQGGTLSYEQYF. Written as DNA, the CDR3 is TGTGCCAGCAGTTACTCCATCCAGGGCGGGACACTCTCCTACGAGCAGTACTTC. The gene calls are TRBV6-2 or TRBV6-3 and TRBJ2-7; D could derive from TRBD1 or TRBD2 (6 bases each). V was cut by 0 bases and J by 0 bases, with 18 bases left in between. The germline V gene has CDR1 MNHEY and CDR2 SVGEGT. The CDR3 covers 18 residues.

This clonotype was seen more than once but under ten times. The V and J genes are TRBV30 and TRBJ2-3; D is uncertain. The CDR3 spans 11 residues. The ends were cut back, 1 base at V and 5 bases at J, with 4 bases in the middle. Germline V gene data show CDR1 as GTSNPN and CDR2 as SVGIG (reference sequence). For the CDR3, the DNA is TGTGCCTGGAGTGAGCGAGATACGCAGTATTTT. It encodes CAWSERDTQYF.

The V and J genes are TRBV7-2 and TRBJ2-1, with D uncertain. V lost 5 bases to trimming and J lost 5 bases, with 13 bases between them. This CDR3 contains 14 residues. Germline V gene lookup returns CDR1 SGHTA and CDR2 FQGNSA. DNA for the CDR3: TGTGCCAGCAGCCCAGGCCATTCTGACAATGAGCAGTTCTTC. Translated, it gives CASSPGHSDNEQFF.

The table lists this clonotype with a few counts. V and J are TRBV7-8 and TRBJ1-5; D call uncertain. The germline V gene has CDR1 SGHVS and CDR2 FQNEAQ. V dropped 0 bases and J dropped 7 bases, with 7 bases sitting between them. This CDR3 contains 13 residues. CDR3 nucleotides: TGTGCCAGCAGCTTAGCTTCAGGACAGCCCCAGCATTTT. It yields the protein CASSLASGQPQHF.

This clonotype was seen a handful of times. The CDR3 coding sequence is TGTGCCAGCAGCTTGGCACAGTCCGGTTCTGGGGCCAACGTCCTGACTTTC. Translation: CASSLAQSGSGANVLTF. The rearrangement joins TRBV7-2 to TRBJ2-6, with D unclear. V lost 3 bases and J lost 1, with 13 bases in between. CDR1 and CDR2 (germline): SGHTA, FQGNSA. The CDR3 extends over 17 amino acids.

The gene calls are TRBV4-1 and TRBJ1-4; D remains ambiguous. Trimming left V 0 bases short and J 3 bases short, with 8 bases between. CDR1 and CDR2 (germline): MGHRA, YSYEKL. The CDR3 is made up of 15 amino acids. CDR3 bases: TGCGCCAGCAGCCAAGAGGGTTTTGCTAATGAAAAACTGTTTTTT. Translating it yields CASSQEGFANEKLFF.

This clonotype was picked up a small number of times. The rearrangement uses TRBV29-1 and TRBJ2-1, with D possibly being TRBD1 or TRBD2 (5 bases each). V lost 5 bases and J 0 bases, leaving 11 bases between the germline ends. CDR1 and CDR2 (germline): SQVTM, ANQGSEA. This CDR3 is 14 amino acids long. The CDR3: CSVWKGSSYNEQFF. CDR3 nucleotides: TGCAGCGTTTGGAAGGGGAGCTCCTACAATGAGCAGTTCTTC.

This sequence joins TRBV18 and TRBJ2-5, with 13 bases matching TRBD2. Trimming took 3 bases from V and 6 from J; bases not matched to a gene: 4. This CDR3 has 15 amino acids. The germline V gene encodes CDR1 KGHSH and CDR2 LQKENI. The CDR3 DNA reads as TGTGCCAGCTCACCGATCGGGACTAGCGGGAAGACCCAGTACTTC. This translates into CASSPIGTSGKTQYF.

This clonotype was found many times. This sequence joins TRBV4-3 and TRBJ2-1; 7 bases line up with TRBD2. The ends lost 3 bases at V and 8 bases at J; junction bases unmatched: 10. CDR1 and CDR2 from the germline V gene are LGHNA and YSLEER. This CDR3 has 15 amino acids. This CDR3 reads CASSQRPTSPDEQFF. The CDR3 region has the DNA TGCGCCAGCAGCCAGCGCCCGACTAGCCCCGATGAGCAGTTCTTC.

This rearrangement joins TRBV20-1 to TRBJ2-7, with TRBD1 matching over 7 bases. This CDR3 has 15 residues. The germline gives CDR1 DFQATT, CDR2 SNEGSKA (reference sequence). With V trimmed by 6 bases and J by 0 bases, 11 bases remained unmatched. The CDR3 DNA reads as TGCAGTGCAAGTGACAGGGACCTTTCCTCCTACGAGCAGTACTTC. This sequence encodes CSASDRDLSSYEQYF.

This clonotype was counted ten times or more. V gene TRBV11-2 combines with J gene TRBJ2-1, with 7 bases that match TRBD2. CDR3 length: 15 amino acids. Germline V gene sequence: CDR1 SGHAT, CDR2 FQNNGV. V gave up 5 bases and J gave up 4 bases; unmatched junction bases: 8. The CDR3 DNA is TGTGCCAGCAGCCTGGCTAGCGGACCTTACAATGAGCAGTTCTTC. Translating gives CASSLASGPYNEQFF.

Only a few counts were recorded for this clonotype. The J gene is TRBJ2-1, the V gene TRBV7-9; 9 nucleotides agree with TRBD2. From germline, CDR1 is SEHNR and CDR2 FQNEAQ (reference sequence). Trimming took 0 bases from V and 14 from J; bases not matched to a gene: 2. There are 12 residues in the CDR3. DNA for the CDR3: TGTGCCAGCAGCTTAGCGCGGGAGGGCGAGTTCTTC. Translation gives CASSLAREGEFF.

The chain employs TRBV20-1 and TRBJ2-5; D gene unclear. Per the germline V gene, CDR1 is DFQATT and CDR2 is SNEGSKA (reference sequence). This CDR3 is built from 13 residues. V lost 1 base and J lost 5, with 11 bases in between. CDR3 region: CSARAPSGETQYF. The DNA of the CDR3 is TGCAGTGCTAGAGCTCCCTCCGGGGAGACCCAGTACTTC.

V usage is TRBV5-4 and J usage is TRBJ2-3; TRBD2 aligns across 11 bases. The V gene's germline CDR1 is SGHNT and CDR2 YYREEE (reference sequence). V dropped 4 bases and J dropped 0; count of bases not matched to a gene: 4. CDR3 length: 16 residues. CDR3 in amino acids: CASSRLAGTSTDTQYF. The CDR3 nucleotides read TGTGCCAGCAGCCGACTAGCGGGGACTAGCACAGATACGCAGTATTTT.

The rearrangement links TRBV7-8 to TRBJ2-5; D is tentatively TRBD1 or TRBD2 (5 bases each). Trimming pared 4 bases from V and 7 bases from J, leaving 16 bases between. The CDR3 runs 14 residues. Germline loops: CDR1 SGHVS, CDR2 FQNEAQ. CDR3: CASSSGPTRGTQYF. The CDR3, as DNA: TGTGCCAGCAGCTCTGGACCAACGAGGGGGACCCAGTACTTC.

The genes are TRBV9 and TRBJ2-7, with D perhaps matching TRBD1 (6 bases). Germline-derived CDR1 and CDR2 are SGDLS and YYNGEE. The CDR3 covers 16 residues. V lost 1 base and J lost 0, with 14 bases in between. CDR3 sequence reads: CASSVFDRSASYEQYF. CDR3 in DNA: TGTGCCAGCAGCGTATTTGACAGGAGCGCCTCCTACGAGCAGTACTTC.

This clonotype was counted a single time. The chain joins TRBV7-2 to TRBJ1-5; D unclear. V dropped 1 base and J dropped 7 bases, with 14 bases sitting between them. This CDR3 is built from 15 residues. CDR1 and CDR2 (germline): SGHTA, FQGNSA. CDR3 loop: CASSLGMGVQQPQHF. The CDR3 nucleotides are TGTGCCAGCAGCTTAGGAATGGGAGTGCAACAGCCCCAGCATTTT.

There are a few counts of this clonotype. CDR3 residues: CASSQDTGGANLLYEQYF. The CDR3 coding sequence is TGCGCCAGCAGCCAAGATACAGGGGGCGCGAATTTATTATACGAGCAGTACTTC. The chain joins TRBV4-3 to TRBJ2-7; TRBD1 aligns across 9 bases. The V gene end was trimmed by 0 bases and the J gene end by 4 bases; junction bases not matched to a gene: 13. The germline CDR1 and CDR2 sequences are LGHNA and YSLEER. The CDR3 length is 18 residues.

Only a few counts were recorded for this clonotype. The chain uses TRBV6-2 or TRBV6-3 and TRBJ2-1; D call uncertain. CDR1 is MNHEY and CDR2 is SVGEGT in the germline V gene. Trimming removed 6 bases at V and 5 bases at J, with 17 bases between. This CDR3 contains 15 residues. CDR3 sequence: CASSPRMSPNNEQFF. The CDR3 DNA is TGTGCCAGCAGCCCCCGGATGAGCCCAAACAATGAGCAGTTCTTC.

This clonotype appeared a few times. V usage is TRBV6-1 and J usage is TRBJ1-4; D perhaps matches TRBD1 (6 bases). Germline loops: CDR1 MNHNS, CDR2 SASEGT. The CDR3 consists of 16 residues. V was trimmed by 6 bases and J by 0 bases, leaving 14 bases between them. The CDR3 here is CASSTTDRPTNEKLFF. CDR3 DNA: TGTGCCAGCAGCACCACCGACAGGCCAACTAATGAAAAACTGTTTTTT.

The chain has TRBV19 and TRBJ1-5; 7 positions match TRBD1. The CDR3 sequence is 13 residues long. V shed 6 bases and J 5 bases; nucleotides not matched to a gene: 4. Germline V lookup: CDR1 LNHDA, CDR2 SQIVND (reference sequence). CDR3 nucleotide sequence: TGTGCCAGTAGCGCTGACAGGGATCAGCCCCAGCATTTT. It specifies CASSADRDQPQHF.

This clonotype occurred a few times. The V call is TRBV6-2 or TRBV6-3, the J call TRBJ1-6; D unresolved. This CDR3 is built from 17 residues. Trimming removed 2 bases from V and 8 bases from J, with 19 bases in between. Germline CDR1 is MNHEY and CDR2 is SVGEGT. CDR3 residues: CASSYPLGRANHSPLHF. Written as DNA, the CDR3 is TGTGCCAGCAGTTACCCCCTGGGCAGAGCGAATCATTCACCCCTCCACTTT.